The 14 T cell receptor beta chains reported below all come from one sample, sequenced in a study of cytomegalovirus exposure and HLA in healthy donors. The PCR employed 60 Vbeta primers together with 13 Jbeta primers. Profiling relied on immunoSEQ multiplex PCR, and the TCRdb table lists in-frame clones only, not all of them. The sample records a few hundred thousand clones, approximately 83% being singletons. The sequencing sample was made of PBMCs. These receptors were taken from a girl aged 10 to 17 in good health and CMV-seronegative.

This clone appeared once. The chain couples TRBV21-1 to TRBJ2-4; the tabulated D call, TRBD1, remains unverified against the DNA. TRBV21-1 is a pseudogene. The CDR3 is made up of 13 amino acids. CDR3 in amino acids: CASTGTGENIQYF. In DNA, the CDR3 is TGTGCCAGCACCGGGACAGGGGAAAACATTCAGTACTTC.

V is TRBV6-4 and J is TRBJ2-5; 9 nucleotides agree with TRBD1. The CDR3 is 16 residues long. The junction had 12 bases not matched to a gene; V was cut back by 6 bases and J by 4 bases. The germline gives CDR1 MRHNA, CDR2 SNTAGT. The CDR3 DNA follows: TGTGCCAGCAGCCTACAGCCGGGACAGGGACGAGAGACCCAGTACTTC. It translates to CASSLQPGQGRETQYF.

This clone came up once. This chain uses TRBV28 with TRBJ1-2, with D hard to call. The CDR3 extends over 11 amino acids. Germline-derived CDR1 and CDR2 are MDHEN and SYDVKM. Trimming pared 5 bases from V and 7 bases from J, leaving 8 bases between. As DNA, the CDR3 is TGTGCCAGCAGTACATTTCGTGGCTACACCTTC. Protein product: CASSTFRGYTF.

CDR3 amino acids: CASRLMEGYTF. The DNA for the CDR3 is TGTGCCAGCAGGCTTATGGAGGGCTACACCTTC. The rearrangement joins TRBV25-1 to TRBJ1-2, with unresolved D. Trimming took off 6 bases at V and 8 bases at J, with 10 bases between the two ends. CDR3 length equals 11 residues. The germline V gene encodes CDR1 MGHDK and CDR2 SYGVNS.

This clone is a singleton in its sample. CDR3 DNA sequence: TGTGCCAGCAGATCTTCTCGGGACTATGGCTACACCTTC. This codes for CASRSSRDYGYTF. The chain recombines TRBV28 with TRBJ1-2; unclear D gene. V dropped 6 bases and J dropped 3 bases, with 11 bases sitting between them. Looked up from germline, CDR1 is MDHEN and CDR2 is SYDVKM. The CDR3 is 13 residues long.

The chain joins TRBV14 to TRBJ2-1, with D perhaps matching TRBD2 (5 bases). The germline V gene encodes CDR1 SGHDN and CDR2 FVKESK. The CDR3 runs 16 residues. Trimming cost V 1 base and J 2 bases, with 12 bases left between them. CDR3 residues: CASSQAGVVTYNEQFF. The CDR3 DNA is TGTGCCAGCAGCCAAGCCGGGGTTGTTACCTACAATGAGCAGTTCTTC.

This clone is a singleton in its sample. This chain joins TRBV9 and TRBJ1-2, with a weak D call TRBD1 (5 bases). The CDR3 spans 15 residues. Germline values: CDR1 SGDLS, CDR2 YYNGEE. The V end was cut by 4 bases, the J end by 4 bases, with 17 bases between. The CDR3 coding sequence is TGTGCCAGCAGCTACCAGGGCGGGAGAGGCTATGGCTACACCTTC. It translates to CASSYQGGRGYGYTF.

This chain joins TRBV6-1 and TRBJ2-5; D possibly corresponds to TRBD2 (6 bases). V lost 6 bases to trimming and J lost 3 bases, with 14 bases between them. Germline loops: CDR1 MNHNS, CDR2 SASEGT. This CDR3 spans 14 amino acids. As DNA, the CDR3 is TGTGCCAGCAGCACCCTAGCGTCAGAAGAGACCCAGTACTTC. Its translation is CASSTLASEETQYF.

J is TRBJ2-7 and V is TRBV5-1, with 7 bases lining up with TRBD1. The germline V gene has CDR1 SGHRS and CDR2 YFSETQ. Germline trimming cut 5 bases from V and 3 bases from J; bases unmatched to any gene: 5. The length of the CDR3 is 13 residues. CDR3 protein: CASRGTAYYEQYF. Here the CDR3 DNA reads TGCGCCAGCAGGGGGACAGCCTACTACGAGCAGTACTTC.

CDR3 nucleotides: TGTGCCAGCAGCTTAGTACAGGGCCCCTCCTACGAGCAGTACTTC. Its translation is CASSLVQGPSYEQYF. V is TRBV7-8 and J is TRBJ2-7; D is possibly TRBD1 (6 bases). Germline CDR1 SGHVS, CDR2 FQNEAQ. CDR3 size: 15 residues. V was cut by 1 base and J by 0 bases, with 10 bases left in between.

The chain recombines TRBV5-8 with TRBJ1-1; 7 bases match TRBD1. J was trimmed by 0 bases and V by 4 bases; bases with no gene match: 9. CDR3 size: 16 residues. From germline, CDR1 is SGHTS and CDR2 YDEGEE. The CDR3 sequence is CASSPGQPDLNTEAFF. For the CDR3, the DNA is TGTGCCAGCAGCCCGGGACAGCCCGATCTGAACACTGAAGCTTTCTTT.

The chain has TRBV21-1 and TRBJ2-7; the table's D gene call, TRBD2, was not cross checked with the DNA. TRBV21-1 has pseudogene status. CDR3 length: 15 amino acids. CDR3 region: CASSKSSGRRYEQYF. CDR3 DNA: TGTGCCAGCAGCAAGTCTAGCGGAAGAAGATACGAGCAGTACTTC.

This CDR3 reads CASKRGGTGELFF. The CDR3 DNA follows: TGTGCCAGCAAGAGGGGGGGCACCGGGGAGCTGTTTTTT. The gene calls are TRBV28 and TRBJ2-2; weak D call: TRBD2 (7 bases). Germline V gene data show CDR1 as MDHEN and CDR2 as SYDVKM. Trimming took off 7 bases at V and 4 bases at J, with 10 bases between the two ends. The CDR3 sequence is 13 residues long. The variable domain in full, with the rest retrieved from reference TRBV28 and TRBJ2-2, is DVKVTQSSRYLVKRTGEKVFLECVQDMDHENMFWYRQDPGLGLRLIYFSYDVKMKEKGDIPEGYSVSREKKERFSLILESASTNQTSMYLCASKRGGTGELFFGEGSRLTVL.

The V call is TRBV30, the J call TRBJ2-1, with 10 bases matching TRBD2. Germline CDR1 GTSNPN, CDR2 SVGIG (reference sequence). This CDR3 has 15 amino acids. Germline trimming cut 4 bases from V and 4 bases from J; bases unmatched to any gene: 7. The CDR3 DNA sequence: TGTGCCTGGAATTCAGGTAGCGGGGGGTACAATGAGCAGTTCTTC. Its translation: CAWNSGSGGYNEQFF.